The 20 T cell receptor beta chains below were found in one sample sequenced in a study of blood T cell repertoires in COVID-19. The assay was immunoSEQ multiplex PCR, and TCRdb's table has in-frame clones only and misses some. The sample carries some 190,000 clones, about 84% recorded once. The material sequenced was peripheral blood. These receptor sequences come from a woman older than 75 with COVID-19, enrolled during active disease.

The rearrangement links TRBV18 to TRBJ2-7, with D maybe TRBD2 (6 bases). Germline lookup yields CDR1 KGHSH and CDR2 LQKENI. V shed 3 bases and J shed 9 bases, with 12 bases lying between them. CDR3 length equals 12 residues. The CDR3 coding sequence is TGTGCCAGCTCACCTCTCGGGGGTGTGCAGTACTTC. Residues: CASSPLGGVQYF. The full variable domain, rest sourced from reference TRBV18 and TRBJ2-7, is NAGVMQNPRHLVRRRGQEARLRCSPMKGHSHVYWYRQLPEEGLKFMVYLQKENIIDESGMPKERFSAEFPKEGPSILRIQQVVRGDSAAYFCASSPLGGVQYFGPGTRLTVT.

The chain has TRBV12-5 and TRBJ2-1, with 7 bases identical to TRBD1. Germline CDR1 LGHNT, CDR2 FRNRAP. V was pared by 1 base and J by 2 bases, with 11 bases of the junction left unmatched. The CDR3 totals 18 residues. The CDR3 protein is CASGLALRPGQPYNEQFF. The CDR3 DNA follows: TGTGCTAGTGGTTTGGCCCTTCGACCGGGACAGCCCTACAATGAGCAGTTCTTC.

This clone was counted once. The chain uses TRBV3-1 (or the pseudogene TRBV3-2) and TRBJ1-3; D uncertain. CDR3 length equals 12 residues. CDR1 LGHDT and CDR2 YNNKEL come from the germline V gene (reference sequence). V lost 9 bases, J lost 4 bases, and 10 bases lay in between. CDR3 sequence (DNA): TGTGCCAGGCGACAACAGGGAAACACCATATATTTT. Protein product: CARRQQGNTIYF.

V is TRBV3-1 (or the pseudogene TRBV3-2) and J is TRBJ1-1; D is uncertain. The germline gives CDR1 LGHDT, CDR2 YNNKEL (reference sequence). The V and J ends lost 1 base and 2 bases respectively, with 2 bases between them. The CDR3 is 12 amino acids. The CDR3 loop is CASSQVNTEAFF. The CDR3 DNA sequence: TGTGCCAGCAGCCAAGTAAACACTGAAGCTTTCTTT.

The rearrangement links TRBV19 to TRBJ1-2; TRBD1 matches at 8 bases. Germline V gives CDR1 LNHDA, CDR2 SQIVND (reference sequence). The junction had 9 bases not matched to a gene; V was cut back by 5 bases and J by 4 bases. This CDR3 has 15 residues. In DNA, the CDR3 is TGTGCCAGTAGTTTCCCTGGACAGGGCTTCTATGGCTACACCTTC. Its translation is CASSFPGQGFYGYTF. The complete variable domain, with remaining parts taken from reference TRBV19 and TRBJ1-2, reads DGGITQSPKYLFRKEGQNVTLSCEQNLNHDAMYWYRQDPGQGLRLIYYSQIVNDFQKGDIAEGYSVSREKKESFPLTVTSAQKNPTAFYLCASSFPGQGFYGYTFGSGTRLTVV.

V is TRBV5-1 and J is TRBJ2-3, with 14 nucleotides matching TRBD2. In germline, CDR1 is SGHRS, CDR2 YFSETQ. CDR3 length: 18 amino acids. Losses at the gene ends were 0 bases for V and 6 bases for J; bases not matched to a gene: 9. The CDR3 region is CASSLGGLAGGRGDTQYF. In DNA, the CDR3 is TGCGCCAGCAGCTTGGGAGGACTAGCGGGAGGTCGTGGGGATACGCAGTATTTT.

The chain uses TRBV5-4 and TRBJ2-5, with TRBD2 identical over 8 bases. The germline CDR1 and CDR2 sequences are SGHNT and YYREEE (reference sequence). V was pared by 1 base and J by 4 bases, with 3 bases of the junction left unmatched. CDR3 length equals 14 residues. In DNA form, the CDR3 reads TGTGCCAGCAGCTTGTCTAGCGGGCGAGAGACCCAGTACTTC. Encoded protein: CASSLSSGRETQYF. Using reference TRBV5-4 and TRBJ2-5 for the parts outside the CDR3, the full variable domain is ETGVTQSPTHLIKTRGQQVTLRCSSQSGHNTVSWYQQALGQGPQFIFQYYREEENGRGNFPPRFSGLQFPNYSSELNVNALELDDSALYLCASSLSSGRETQYFGPGTRLLVL.

CDR3 region: CATSRAPDTEAFF. In DNA form, the CDR3 reads TGTGCCACCAGCAGAGCCCCAGACACTGAAGCTTTCTTT. The gene calls are TRBV15 and TRBJ1-1, with unresolved D. V was shortened by 1 base and J by 3 bases, with 6 bases between the two germline ends. The CDR3 consists of 13 residues. CDR1 and CDR2 from the germline V gene are LNHNV and YYDKDF (reference sequence).

J is TRBJ1-1 and V is TRBV6-6, with D perhaps matching TRBD1 (6 bases). Deletions cut 5 bases from V and 5 bases from J, with 24 bases between. This CDR3 contains 17 residues. From germline, CDR1 is MNHNY and CDR2 SVGAGI (reference sequence). This CDR3 reads CASSQPLLGGRGTEAFF. The CDR3 coding sequence is TGTGCCAGCAGTCAACCCCTTTTAGGCGGGAGGGGGACTGAAGCTTTCTTT.

This clone has just a few counts. The chain combines TRBV27 with TRBJ1-2; 7 bases align to TRBD1. The germline V gene has CDR1 MNHEY and CDR2 SMNVEV (reference sequence). The CDR3 is made up of 13 amino acids. V shed 6 bases, J shed 4 bases, and the junction held 5 bases outside the gene matches. The CDR3 region is CASSRQGIYGYTF. CDR3 sequence (DNA): TGTGCCAGCAGCCGACAGGGAATCTATGGCTACACCTTC.

This clone was counted between two and nine times. V and J are TRBV6-5 and TRBJ2-7; TRBD2 aligns across 9 bases. CDR1 is MNHEY, CDR2 SVGAGI, per germline. The CDR3 contains 15 residues. The V and J ends lost 6 bases and 4 bases, in that order; junction bases with no gene match: 10. The CDR3 DNA reads as TGTGCCAGCAGCACTCTTAGCGGGAGTAGGTACGAGCAGTACTTC. It encodes CASSTLSGSRYEQYF.

This chain joins TRBV18 and TRBJ1-1, with D possibly matching TRBD1 (5 bases). The CDR3 sequence is 17 residues long. Germline CDR1 reads KGHSH; CDR2 reads LQKENI. V was trimmed by 3 bases and J by 0 bases, leaving 17 bases between them. CDR3 bases: TGTGCCAGCTCACCGATGATGGACACGCGCATGAACACTGAAGCTTTCTTT. Protein: CASSPMMDTRMNTEAFF. The full variable domain, rest sourced from reference TRBV18 and TRBJ1-1, is NAGVMQNPRHLVRRRGQEARLRCSPMKGHSHVYWYRQLPEEGLKFMVYLQKENIIDESGMPKERFSAEFPKEGPSILRIQQVVRGDSAAYFCASSPMMDTRMNTEAFFGQGTRLTVV.

The rearrangement joins TRBV2 to TRBJ2-2; D unclear. This CDR3 has 12 residues. The V end was cut by 6 bases, the J end by 3 bases, with 5 bases between. Germline loops: CDR1 SNHLY, CDR2 FYNNEI. The CDR3 loop reads CASSLDTGELFF. The DNA of the CDR3 is TGTGCCAGCAGCCTTGACACCGGGGAGCTGTTTTTT. Variable domain in full (rest from reference TRBV2 and TRBJ2-2): EPEVTQTPSHQVTQMGQEVILRCVPISNHLYFYWYRQILGQKVEFLVSFYNNEISEKSEIFDDQFSVERPDGSNFTLKIRSTKLEDSAMYFCASSLDTGELFFGEGSRLTVL.

This chain joins TRBV6-1 and TRBJ1-6; tentative D call: TRBD1 (5 bases). V shed 2 bases and J shed 9 bases, with 11 bases lying between them. There are 14 residues in the CDR3. Germline CDR1 MNHNS, CDR2 SASEGT. DNA of the CDR3: TGTGCCAGCAGTGAACGGGGGAGGATTTCACCCCTCCACTTT. It yields the protein CASSERGRISPLHF.

Only one count was recorded for this clone. The chain is built from TRBV7-6 and TRBJ1-5, with 7 nucleotides matching TRBD1. V lost 5 bases, J lost 3 bases, and 10 bases stayed unmatched. This CDR3 contains 16 residues. In germline, CDR1 is SGHVS, CDR2 FNYEAQ. The CDR3 here is CASSPSTGYDNQPQHF. The CDR3 region has the DNA TGTGCCAGCAGCCCCTCGACAGGGTATGACAATCAGCCCCAGCATTTT.

The gene calls are TRBV5-5 and TRBJ2-7; TRBD2 matches at 7 bases. The CDR3 is 15 residues long. V shed 4 bases and J 3 bases; nucleotides not matched to a gene: 10. Germline lookup yields CDR1 SGHKS and CDR2 YYEKEE (reference sequence). CDR3 in DNA: TGTGCCAGCAGCGAGAGCGGGGTGGCCTTCTACGAGCAGTACTTC. Translating gives CASSESGVAFYEQYF.

J is TRBJ2-3 and V is TRBV6-1; D call uncertain. Trimming cost V 3 bases and J 10 bases, with 20 bases left between them. CDR3 length: 15 amino acids. Per the germline V gene, CDR1 is MNHNS and CDR2 is SASEGT. The CDR3 spells CASSESLPASNAQYF. In DNA form, the CDR3 reads TGTGCCAGCAGTGAGAGCTTACCTGCCTCAAATGCGCAGTATTTT.

This clone has more than one count but fewer than ten. The chain recombines TRBV28 with TRBJ2-3; D is unclear. Germline assignment: CDR1 MDHEN and CDR2 SYDVKM. The CDR3 runs to 14 residues. Trimming shortened V by 4 bases and J by 4 bases, and 12 bases separated the two germline ends. CDR3 nucleotides: TGTGCCAGCAGTTCGCTCCGACTCCCAGATACGCAGTATTTT. Translating gives CASSSLRLPDTQYF.

This CDR3 reads CASSPPSRGTEAFF. DNA of the CDR3: TGTGCCAGCAGCCCCCCCAGCAGGGGAACTGAAGCTTTCTTT. This chain uses TRBV11-2 with TRBJ1-1; D might be TRBD1 (6 bases). V gave up 5 bases and J gave up 5 bases, with 15 bases separating them. The CDR3 loop spans 14 amino acids. Germline lookup yields CDR1 SGHAT and CDR2 FQNNGV.

For the CDR3, the DNA is TGTGCCAGTACCACTAGCGGGAGGGGAGGCTACGAGCAGTACTTC. Translated: CASTTSGRGGYEQYF. The chain uses TRBV19 and TRBJ2-7, with TRBD2 identical over 13 bases. This CDR3 region has 15 residues. Per the germline V gene, CDR1 is LNHDA and CDR2 is SQIVND (reference sequence). Trimming took 7 bases from V and 3 from J; bases not matched to a gene: 6.